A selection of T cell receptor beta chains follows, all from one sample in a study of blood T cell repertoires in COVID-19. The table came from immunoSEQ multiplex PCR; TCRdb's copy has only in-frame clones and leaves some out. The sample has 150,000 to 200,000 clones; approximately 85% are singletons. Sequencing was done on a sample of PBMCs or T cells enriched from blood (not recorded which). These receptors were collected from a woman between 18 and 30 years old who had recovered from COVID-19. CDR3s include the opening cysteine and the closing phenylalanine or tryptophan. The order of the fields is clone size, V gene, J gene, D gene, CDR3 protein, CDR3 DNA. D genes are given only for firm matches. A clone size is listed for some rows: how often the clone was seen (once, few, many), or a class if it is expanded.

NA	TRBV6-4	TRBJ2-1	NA	CASSDSVIVRTSSYNEQFF	TGTGCCAGCAGTGACTCGGTCATAGTCCGAACGAGCTCCTACAATGAGCAGTTCTTC
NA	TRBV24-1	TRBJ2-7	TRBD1	CATSDGLRDRTYEQYF	TGTGCCACCAGTGATGGCCTCCGGGACAGGACCTACGAGCAGTACTTC
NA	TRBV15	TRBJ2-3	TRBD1	CATSRGGTGTLGTQYF	TGTGCCACCAGCAGGGGGGGGACAGGGACTCTAGGTACGCAGTATTTT
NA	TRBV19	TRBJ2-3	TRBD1	CASEFQGQGSLVHF	TGTGCCAGTGAATTTCAGGGACAGGGTTCTCTAGTTCATTTT
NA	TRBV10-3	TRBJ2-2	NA	CAIQEGLYTGELFF	TGTGCCATACAAGAGGGCTTGTACACCGGGGAGCTGTTTTTT
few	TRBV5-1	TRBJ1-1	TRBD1	CASRVAGGNTEAFF	TGCGCCAGCCGAGTGGCAGGGGGGAACACTGAAGCTTTCTTT
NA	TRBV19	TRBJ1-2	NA	CASSMGTPNYGYTF	TGTGCCAGTAGTATGGGGACACCTAACTATGGCTACACCTTC
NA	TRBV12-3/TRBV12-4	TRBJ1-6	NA	CASSKNYSPLHF	TGTGCCAGCAGCAAGAACTATTCACCCCTCCACTTT
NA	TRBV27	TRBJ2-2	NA	CASRGGGANTGELFF	TGTGCCAGCCGCGGAGGGGGCGCGAACACCGGGGAGCTGTTTTTT
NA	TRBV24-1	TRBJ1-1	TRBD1	CATSWENYRGTEAFF	TGTGCCACCAGTTGGGAAAACTACAGGGGCACTGAAGCTTTCTTT
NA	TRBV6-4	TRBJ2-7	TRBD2	CASSDSRVSSRLAGYYEQYF	TGTGCCAGCAGTGACTCGAGGGTCTCGTCAAGACTAGCGGGATACTACGAGCAGTACTTC
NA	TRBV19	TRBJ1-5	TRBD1	CASSIRTGSDQPQHF	TGTGCCAGTAGTATCAGGACAGGGAGCGATCAGCCCCAGCATTTT
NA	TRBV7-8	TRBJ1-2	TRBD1	CASSLNPGTGLGGYTF	TGTGCCAGCAGCTTAAACCCCGGGACAGGGCTTGGGGGCTACACCTTC
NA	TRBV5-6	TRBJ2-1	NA	CASSLVGLRNNEQFF	TGTGCCAGCAGCTTGGTCGGGTTAAGGAACAATGAGCAGTTCTTC
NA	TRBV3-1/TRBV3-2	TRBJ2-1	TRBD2	CASSLAGVDNEQFF	TGTGCCAGCAGCCTAGCGGGAGTGGACAATGAGCAGTTCTTC
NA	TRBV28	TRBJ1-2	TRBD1	CASSLGTGGGYTF	TGTGCCAGCAGTTTGGGGACAGGGGGAGGCTACACCTTC
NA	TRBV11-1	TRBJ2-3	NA	CASSFGGSTDTQYF	TGTGCCAGCAGCTTCGGCGGGAGCACAGATACGCAGTATTTT
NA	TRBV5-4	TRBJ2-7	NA	CASSFTGNSYEQYF	TGTGCCAGCAGCTTTACAGGGAACTCCTACGAGCAGTACTTC
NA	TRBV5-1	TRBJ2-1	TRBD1	CASSRGTGANEQFF	TGCGCCAGCAGCCGCGGGACAGGGGCTAATGAGCAGTTCTTC
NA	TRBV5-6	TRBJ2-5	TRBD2	CASSFSRGGQETQYF	TGTGCCAGCAGCTTCTCGCGGGGGGGCCAAGAGACCCAGTACTTC
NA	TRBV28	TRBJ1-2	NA	CASSSFYGYTF	TGTGCCAGCAGTTCTTTCTATGGCTACACCTTC
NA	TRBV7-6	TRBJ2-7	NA	CASSTNQGYEQYF	TGTGCCAGCAGTACAAACCAGGGCTACGAGCAGTACTTC
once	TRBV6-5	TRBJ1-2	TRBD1	CASRSDRGDYGYTF	TGTGCCAGCAGATCCGACAGGGGTGACTATGGCTACACCTTC
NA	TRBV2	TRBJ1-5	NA	CASSEGSFSNQPQHF	TGTGCCAGCAGTGAGGGCAGTTTTAGCAATCAGCCCCAGCATTTT
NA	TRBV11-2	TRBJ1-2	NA	CASSAGPYGYTF	TGTGCCAGCAGCGCAGGGCCCTATGGCTACACCTTC
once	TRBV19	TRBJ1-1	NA	CASSIAGDRENTEAFF	TGTGCCAGTAGTATAGCCGGCGACAGAGAGAACACTGAAGCTTTCTTT
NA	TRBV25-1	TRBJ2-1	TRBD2	CASSGGLAGKYNEQFF	TGTGCCAGCAGTGGAGGACTAGCGGGAAAATACAATGAGCAGTTCTTC
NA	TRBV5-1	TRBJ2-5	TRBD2	CASSFAEGLAGGETQYF	TGCGCCAGCAGCTTCGCCGAGGGACTAGCGGGAGGAGAGACCCAGTACTTC
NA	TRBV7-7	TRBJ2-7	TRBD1	CASSLFIRQGCSYEQYF	TGTGCTAGCAGCTTATTTATTCGACAGGGTTGTTCCTACGAGCAGTACTTC
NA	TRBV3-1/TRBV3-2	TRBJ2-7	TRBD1	CASSINRGGEQYF	TGTGCCAGCAGCATAAACAGGGGTGGCGAGCAGTACTTC
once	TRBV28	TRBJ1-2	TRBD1	CATRTGGEGGYTF	TGTGCCACAAGGACAGGGGGCGAAGGTGGCTACACCTTC
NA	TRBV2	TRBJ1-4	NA	CASSGVGGSDEKLFF	TGTGCCAGCAGTGGTGTTGGAGGTTCGGATGAAAAACTGTTTTTT
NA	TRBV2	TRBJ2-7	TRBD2	CASSSHSGRASYEQYF	TGTGCCAGCAGTTCACATAGCGGGAGGGCCTCCTACGAGCAGTACTTC
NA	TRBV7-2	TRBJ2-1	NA	CASSLAVGDQFF	TGTGCCAGCAGCTTAGCGGTGGGAGATCAGTTCTTC
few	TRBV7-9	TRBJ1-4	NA	CASSLAQSEKLFF	TGTGCCAGCAGCCTGGCCCAATCTGAAAAACTGTTTTTT
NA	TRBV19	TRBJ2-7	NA	CASSDGGVWSYEQYF	TGTGCCAGTAGTGATGGAGGGGTTTGGTCCTACGAGCAGTACTTC
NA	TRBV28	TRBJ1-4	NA	CASSGLIGGGREKLFF	TGTGCCAGCAGTGGACTTATCGGGGGTGGTCGGGAAAAACTGTTTTTT
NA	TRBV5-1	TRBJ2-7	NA	CASSFGQGIYEQYF	TGCGCCAGCAGCTTCGGGCAGGGGATCTACGAGCAGTACTTC
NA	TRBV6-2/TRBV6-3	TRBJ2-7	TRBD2	CASSPRMTSGGYEQYF	TGTGCCAGCAGCCCCCGAATGACTAGCGGGGGCTACGAGCAGTACTTC
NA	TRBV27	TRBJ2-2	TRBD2	CASTTTSGTAELFF	TGTGCCAGCACCACAACTAGCGGGACTGCGGAGCTGTTTTTT
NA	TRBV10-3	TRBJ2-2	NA	CAISEGQDGGELFF	TGTGCCATCAGTGAGGGACAAGATGGGGGGGAGCTGTTTTTT
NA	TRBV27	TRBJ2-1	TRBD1	CASRPTGLNEQFF	TGTGCCAGCAGGCCGACAGGGTTGAATGAGCAGTTCTTC
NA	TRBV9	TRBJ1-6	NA	CASSVASRSMAPLHF	TGTGCCAGCAGCGTAGCTAGCAGGTCGATGGCACCCCTCCACTTT
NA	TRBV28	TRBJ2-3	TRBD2	CASSLRLLTSHTQYF	TGTGCCAGCAGTCTCCGTTTGTTGACTAGCCATACGCAGTATTTT
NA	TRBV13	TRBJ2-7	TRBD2	CASSLGRRGGAYEQYF	TGTGCCAGCAGCTTGGGGAGGCGGGGGGGAGCCTACGAGCAGTACTTC
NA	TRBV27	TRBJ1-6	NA	CASSLPQYNSPLHF	TGTGCCAGCAGTTTGCCCCAGTATAATTCACCCCTCCACTTT
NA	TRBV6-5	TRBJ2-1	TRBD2	CASLGAGGLNEQFF	TGTGCCAGCCTCGGAGCGGGGGGGCTCAATGAGCAGTTCTTC
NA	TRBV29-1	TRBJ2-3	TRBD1	CSVGQGTQYF	TGCAGCGTTGGACAGGGGACGCAGTATTTT
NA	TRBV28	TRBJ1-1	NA	CASSSGLLGGDTTEAFF	TGTGCCAGCAGTTCGGGCCTCTTGGGGGGGGACACCACTGAAGCTTTCTTT
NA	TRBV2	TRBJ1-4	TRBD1	CASSLDRGTTNEKLFF	TGTGCCAGCAGCCTGGACAGGGGGACAACTAATGAAAAACTGTTTTTT
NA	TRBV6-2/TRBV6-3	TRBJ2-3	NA	CASSIQPLAPSTDTQYF	TGTGCCAGCAGCATACAACCACTAGCACCTAGCACAGATACGCAGTATTTT
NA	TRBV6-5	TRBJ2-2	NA	CASCFLLSQGELFF	TGTGCCAGCTGCTTCTTGCTTTCTCAGGGGGAGCTGTTTTTT
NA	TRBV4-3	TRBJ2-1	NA	CASSQETGGPGPYNEQFF	TGCGCCAGCAGCCAAGAAACCGGGGGGCCAGGTCCTTACAATGAGCAGTTCTTC
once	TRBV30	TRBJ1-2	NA	CAWSVSSQGRGSYGYTF	TGTGCCTGGAGTGTATCATCGCAGGGGAGGGGCTCCTATGGCTACACCTTC
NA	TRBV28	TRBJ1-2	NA	CASRNGGSGYTF	TGTGCCAGCAGGAACGGCGGCTCTGGCTACACCTTC